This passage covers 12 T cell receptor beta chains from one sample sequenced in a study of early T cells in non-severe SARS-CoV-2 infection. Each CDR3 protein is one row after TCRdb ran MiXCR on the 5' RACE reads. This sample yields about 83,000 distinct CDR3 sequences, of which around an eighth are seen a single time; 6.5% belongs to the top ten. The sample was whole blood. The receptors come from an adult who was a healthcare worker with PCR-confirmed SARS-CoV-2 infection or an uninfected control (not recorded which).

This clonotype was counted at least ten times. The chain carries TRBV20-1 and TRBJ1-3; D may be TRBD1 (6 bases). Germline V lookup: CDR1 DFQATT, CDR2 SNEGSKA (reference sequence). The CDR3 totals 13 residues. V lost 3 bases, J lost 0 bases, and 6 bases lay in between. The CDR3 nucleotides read TGCAGTGCTAGGGACAGCTCTGGAAACACCATATATTTT. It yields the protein CSARDSSGNTIYF.

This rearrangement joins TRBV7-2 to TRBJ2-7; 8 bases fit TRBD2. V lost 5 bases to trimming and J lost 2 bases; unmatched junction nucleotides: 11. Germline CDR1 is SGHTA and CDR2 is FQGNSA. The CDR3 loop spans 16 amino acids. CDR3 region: CASSNPRGGGPYEQYF. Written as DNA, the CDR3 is TGTGCCAGCAGCAACCCCAGGGGCGGGGGGCCCTACGAGCAGTACTTC.

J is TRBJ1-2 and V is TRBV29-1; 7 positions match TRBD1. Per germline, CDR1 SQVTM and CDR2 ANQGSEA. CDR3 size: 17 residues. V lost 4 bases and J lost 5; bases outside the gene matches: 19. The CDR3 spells CSVAGMTGKDLSYGYTF. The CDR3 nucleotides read TGCAGCGTTGCAGGGATGACAGGGAAGGACCTTTCATATGGCTACACCTTC.

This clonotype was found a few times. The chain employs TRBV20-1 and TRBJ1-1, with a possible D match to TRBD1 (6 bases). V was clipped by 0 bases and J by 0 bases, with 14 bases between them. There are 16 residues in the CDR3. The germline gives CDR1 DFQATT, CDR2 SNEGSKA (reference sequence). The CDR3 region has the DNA TGCAGTGCTAGAGATGGGAACAGGGTAATGAACACTGAAGCTTTCTTT. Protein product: CSARDGNRVMNTEAFF.

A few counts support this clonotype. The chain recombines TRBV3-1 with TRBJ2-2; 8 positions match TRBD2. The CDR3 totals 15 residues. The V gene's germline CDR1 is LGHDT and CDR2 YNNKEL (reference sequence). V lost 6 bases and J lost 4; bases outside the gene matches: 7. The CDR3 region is CASRAAGVSTGELFF. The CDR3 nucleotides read TGTGCCAGCAGGGCAGCGGGAGTCAGCACCGGGGAGCTGTTTTTT. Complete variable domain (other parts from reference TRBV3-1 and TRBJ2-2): DTAVSQTPKYLVTQMGNDKSIKCEQNLGHDTMYWYKQDSKKFLKIMFSYNNKELIINETVPNRFSPKSPDKAHLNLHINSLELGDSAVYFCASRAAGVSTGELFFGEGSRLTVL.

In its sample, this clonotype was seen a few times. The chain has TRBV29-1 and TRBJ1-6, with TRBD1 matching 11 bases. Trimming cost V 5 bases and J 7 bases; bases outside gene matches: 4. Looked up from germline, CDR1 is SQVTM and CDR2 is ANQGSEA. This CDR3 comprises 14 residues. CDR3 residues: CSVRGQGANSPLHF. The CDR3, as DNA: TGCAGCGTTCGAGGACAGGGGGCGAATTCACCCCTCCACTTT.

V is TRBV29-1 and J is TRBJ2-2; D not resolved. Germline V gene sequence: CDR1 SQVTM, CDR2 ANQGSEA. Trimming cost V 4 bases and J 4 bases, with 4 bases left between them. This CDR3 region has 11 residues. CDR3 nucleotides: TGCAGCGTTGGGGGCACCGGGGAGCTGTTTTTT. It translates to CSVGGTGELFF.

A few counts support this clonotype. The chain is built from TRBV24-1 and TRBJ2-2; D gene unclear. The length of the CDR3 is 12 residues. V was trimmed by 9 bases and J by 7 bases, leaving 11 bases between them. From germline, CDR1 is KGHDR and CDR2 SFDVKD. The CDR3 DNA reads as TGTGCCACCGCCAGGCTGAACGGGGAGCTGTTTTTT. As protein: CATARLNGELFF.

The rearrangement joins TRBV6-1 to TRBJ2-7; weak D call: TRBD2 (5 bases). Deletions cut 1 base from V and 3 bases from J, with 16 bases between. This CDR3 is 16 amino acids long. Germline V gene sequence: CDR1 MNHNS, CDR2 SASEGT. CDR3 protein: CASSEDSRDTRYEQYF. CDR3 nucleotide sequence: TGTGCCAGCAGTGAAGATAGCCGGGATACTCGCTACGAGCAGTACTTC.

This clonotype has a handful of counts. The CDR3 reads CSVWTGYEQYF. The DNA for the CDR3 is TGCAGCGTATGGACAGGGTACGAGCAGTACTTC. V is TRBV29-1 and J is TRBJ2-7, with TRBD1 identical over 8 bases. V lost 6 bases and J lost 4; bases outside the gene matches: 2. CDR1 is SQVTM and CDR2 is ANQGSEA in the germline V gene. CDR3 length: 11 residues.

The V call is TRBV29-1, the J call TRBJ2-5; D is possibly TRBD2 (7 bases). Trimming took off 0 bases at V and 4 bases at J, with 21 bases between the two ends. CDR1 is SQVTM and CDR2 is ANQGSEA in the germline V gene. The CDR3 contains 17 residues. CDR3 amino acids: CSVEDQEAGEGGETQYF. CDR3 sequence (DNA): TGCAGCGTTGAAGATCAAGAGGCAGGGGAGGGAGGAGAGACCCAGTACTTC.

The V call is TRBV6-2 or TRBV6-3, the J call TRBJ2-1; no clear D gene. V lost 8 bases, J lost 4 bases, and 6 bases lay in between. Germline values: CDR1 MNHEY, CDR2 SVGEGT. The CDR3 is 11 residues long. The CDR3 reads CASGQYNEQFF. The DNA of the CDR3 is TGTGCCAGCGGCCAGTACAATGAGCAGTTCTTC.